This T cell receptor beta chain was sequenced for a study of blood T cell repertoires in COVID-19. Measured with immunoSEQ multiplex PCR; TCRdb has only the in-frame clones, and not every one. The table shows fewer than 250,000 clones, with 80% to 90% occurring only once. CDR3 length: 15 residues. V lost 6 bases to trimming and J lost 3 bases; unmatched junction nucleotides: 7. Germline values: CDR1 MNHEY, CDR2 SMNVEV (reference sequence). This sequence was found in a woman over 75 with COVID-19, enrolled during active disease. Sequencing was performed on peripheral blood. This chain links TRBV27 with TRBJ2-7, with 11 bases fitting TRBD2. This chain's CDR3 is CASRPETSGVYEQYF. CDR3 in DNA: TGTGCCAGCAGGCCTGAGACTAGCGGGGTCTACGAGCAGTACTTC.